This TCR beta chain was captured by sequencing in a study of blood T cell repertoires in COVID-19. Turning to the study itself: The United States, Italy and Spain supplied acute and convalescent COVID-19 samples. PBMCs, B-cell-depleted T cells, or T cells provided the cDNA or gDNA that made up the material.

The data were produced by immunoSEQ multiplex PCR, yet TCRdb's version contains in-frame clones alone and is incomplete. The sample has about half a million clones, roughly 89% seen once; the top ten hold 0.9%. There are 21 residues in the CDR3. CDR1 is SNHLY and CDR2 is FYNNEI in the germline V gene. The V gene end was trimmed by 4 bases and the J gene end by 2 bases; junction bases not matched to a gene: 19. The clonotype was recovered from a man aged 18 to 30 with COVID-19, enrolled during active disease. The material sequenced was peripheral blood. The J gene is TRBJ2-3, the V gene TRBV2; 12 positions match TRBD2. CDR3 region: CASSGKLGLAGRILLTDTQYF. In nucleotides, the CDR3 is TGTGCCAGCAGTGGAAAACTGGGACTAGCGGGCCGGATCCTCCTCACAGATACGCAGTATTTT.